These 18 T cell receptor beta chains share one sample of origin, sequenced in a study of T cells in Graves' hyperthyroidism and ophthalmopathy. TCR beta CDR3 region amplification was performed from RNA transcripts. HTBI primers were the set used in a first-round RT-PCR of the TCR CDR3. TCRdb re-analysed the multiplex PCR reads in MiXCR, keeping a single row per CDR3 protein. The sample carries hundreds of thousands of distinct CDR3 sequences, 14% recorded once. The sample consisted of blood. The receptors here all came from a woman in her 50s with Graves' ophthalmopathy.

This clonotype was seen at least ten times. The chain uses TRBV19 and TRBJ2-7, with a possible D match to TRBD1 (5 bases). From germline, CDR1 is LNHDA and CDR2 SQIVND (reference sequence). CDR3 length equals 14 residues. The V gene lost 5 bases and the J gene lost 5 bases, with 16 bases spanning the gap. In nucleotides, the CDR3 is TGTGCCAGTAGTGGGGCTAGTCCCGTCAACGAGCAGTACTTC. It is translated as CASSGASPVNEQYF.

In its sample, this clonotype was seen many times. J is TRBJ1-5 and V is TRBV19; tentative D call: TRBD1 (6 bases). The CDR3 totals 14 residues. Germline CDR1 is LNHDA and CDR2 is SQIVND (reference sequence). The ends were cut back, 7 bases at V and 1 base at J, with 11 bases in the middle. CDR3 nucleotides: TGTGCCAGTATGGCCGGGACAAGCAATCAGCCCCAGCATTTT. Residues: CASMAGTSNQPQHF.

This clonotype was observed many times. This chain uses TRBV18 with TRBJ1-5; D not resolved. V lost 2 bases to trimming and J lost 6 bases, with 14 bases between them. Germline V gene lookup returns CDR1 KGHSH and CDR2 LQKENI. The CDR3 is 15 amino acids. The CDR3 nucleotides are TGTGCCAGCTCACCATCGTGGGAGGGTACTCAGCCCCAGCATTTT. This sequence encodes CASSPSWEGTQPQHF.

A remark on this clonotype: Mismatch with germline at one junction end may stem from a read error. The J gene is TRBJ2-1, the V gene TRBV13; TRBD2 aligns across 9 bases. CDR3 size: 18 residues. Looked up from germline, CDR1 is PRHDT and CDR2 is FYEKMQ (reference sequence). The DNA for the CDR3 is TGTGCCAGCAGCCCGACGTACTATAGCGGGAGTGACGTTAATGAGCAGCTCTTC. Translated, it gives CASSPTYYSGSDVNEQLF.

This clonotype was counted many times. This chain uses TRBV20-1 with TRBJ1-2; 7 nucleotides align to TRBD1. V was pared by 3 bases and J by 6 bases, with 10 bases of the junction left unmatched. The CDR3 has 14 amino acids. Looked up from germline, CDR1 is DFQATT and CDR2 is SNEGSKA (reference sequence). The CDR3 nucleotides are TGCAGTGCTAGCCTCCGGGCAGACAGGGATGGCTACACCTTC. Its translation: CSASLRADRDGYTF.

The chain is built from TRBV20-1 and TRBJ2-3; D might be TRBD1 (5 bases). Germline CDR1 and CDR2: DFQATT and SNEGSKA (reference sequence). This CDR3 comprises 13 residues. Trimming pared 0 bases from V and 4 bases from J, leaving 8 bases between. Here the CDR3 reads CSARDLGADTQYF. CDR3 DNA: TGCAGTGCTAGAGATCTAGGGGCAGATACGCAGTATTTT.

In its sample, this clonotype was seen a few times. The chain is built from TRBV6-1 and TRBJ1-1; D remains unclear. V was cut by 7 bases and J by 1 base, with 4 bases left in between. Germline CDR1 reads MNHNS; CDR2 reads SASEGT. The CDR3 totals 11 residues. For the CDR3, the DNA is TGTGCCAGCATACAGAACACTGAAGCTTTCTTT. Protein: CASIQNTEAFF.

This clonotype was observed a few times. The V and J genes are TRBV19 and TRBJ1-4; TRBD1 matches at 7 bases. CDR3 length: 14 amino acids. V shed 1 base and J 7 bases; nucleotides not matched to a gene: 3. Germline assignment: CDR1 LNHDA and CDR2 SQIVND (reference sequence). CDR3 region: CASSIGPGGEKLFF. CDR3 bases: TGTGCCAGTAGTATAGGCCCAGGGGGTGAAAAACTGTTTTTT.

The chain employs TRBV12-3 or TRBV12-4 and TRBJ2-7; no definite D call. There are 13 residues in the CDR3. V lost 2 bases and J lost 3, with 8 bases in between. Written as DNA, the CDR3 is TGTGCCAGCAGTTTATTGGGCAACTACGAGCAGTACTTC. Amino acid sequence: CASSLLGNYEQYF.

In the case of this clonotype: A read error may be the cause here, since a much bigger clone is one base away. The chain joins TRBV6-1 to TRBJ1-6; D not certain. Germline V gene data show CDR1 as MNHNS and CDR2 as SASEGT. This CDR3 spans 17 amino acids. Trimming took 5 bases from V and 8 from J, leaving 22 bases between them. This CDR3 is CASSRRLPKGSYSPLHF. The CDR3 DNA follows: TGTGCCAGCAGTAGACGTTTACCAAAGGGCTCGTATTCACCCCTCCACTTT.

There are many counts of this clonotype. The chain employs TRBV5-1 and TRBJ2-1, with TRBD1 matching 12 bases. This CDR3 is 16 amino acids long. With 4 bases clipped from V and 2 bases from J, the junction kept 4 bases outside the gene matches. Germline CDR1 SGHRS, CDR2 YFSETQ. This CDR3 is CASSGTGGAAYNEQFF. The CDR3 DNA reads TGCGCCAGCAGCGGGACAGGGGGCGCCGCCTACAATGAGCAGTTCTTC.

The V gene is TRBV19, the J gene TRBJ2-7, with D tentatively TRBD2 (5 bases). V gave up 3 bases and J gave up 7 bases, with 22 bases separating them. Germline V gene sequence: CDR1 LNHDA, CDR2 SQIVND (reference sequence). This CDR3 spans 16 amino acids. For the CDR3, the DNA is TGTGCCAGTAGTATCTTGAAGCACGCCCAGCCGGGGGAGCAGTACTTC. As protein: CASSILKHAQPGEQYF.

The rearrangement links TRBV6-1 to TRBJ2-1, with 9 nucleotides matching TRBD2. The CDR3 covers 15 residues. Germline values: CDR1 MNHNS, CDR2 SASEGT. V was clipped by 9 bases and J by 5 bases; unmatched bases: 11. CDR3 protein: CASSIIPSGDNEQFF. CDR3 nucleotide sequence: TGTGCCAGTAGTATTATTCCTAGCGGGGACAATGAGCAGTTCTTC.

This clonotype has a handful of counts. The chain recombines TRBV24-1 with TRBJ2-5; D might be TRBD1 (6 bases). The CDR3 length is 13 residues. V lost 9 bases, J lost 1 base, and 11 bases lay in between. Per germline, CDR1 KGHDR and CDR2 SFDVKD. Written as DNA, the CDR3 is TGTGCCACCTCTACAGGGTTCCAAGAGACCCAGTACTTC. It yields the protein CATSTGFQETQYF.

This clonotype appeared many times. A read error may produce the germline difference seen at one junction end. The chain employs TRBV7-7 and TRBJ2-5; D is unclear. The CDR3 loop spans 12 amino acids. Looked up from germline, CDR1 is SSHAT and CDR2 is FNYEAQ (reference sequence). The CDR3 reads CASSPPMETQYF. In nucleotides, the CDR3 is TGTGCTAGCAGCCCCCCGATGGAGACCCAGTACTTC.

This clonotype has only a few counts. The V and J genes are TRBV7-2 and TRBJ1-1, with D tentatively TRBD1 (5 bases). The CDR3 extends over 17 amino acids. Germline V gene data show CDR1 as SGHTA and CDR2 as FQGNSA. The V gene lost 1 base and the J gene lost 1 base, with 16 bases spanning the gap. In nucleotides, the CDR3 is TGTGCCAGCAGCTTAGTGACGTTTGGGGCGAAGAACACTGAAGCTTTCTTT. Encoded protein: CASSLVTFGAKNTEAFF.

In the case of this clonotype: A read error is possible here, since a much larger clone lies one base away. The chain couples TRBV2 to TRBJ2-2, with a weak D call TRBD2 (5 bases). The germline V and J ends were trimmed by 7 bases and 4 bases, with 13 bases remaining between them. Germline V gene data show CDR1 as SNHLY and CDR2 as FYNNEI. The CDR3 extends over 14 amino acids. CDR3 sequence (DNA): TGTGCCAGCATCGGAGGTCGGAGCACCGGGGAGCTGTTTTTT. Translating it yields CASIGGRSTGELFF.

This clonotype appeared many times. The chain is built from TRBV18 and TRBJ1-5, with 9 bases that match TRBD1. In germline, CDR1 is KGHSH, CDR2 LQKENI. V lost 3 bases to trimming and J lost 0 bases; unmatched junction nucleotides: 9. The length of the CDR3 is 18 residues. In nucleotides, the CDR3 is TGTGCCAGCTCACCGAGCGCCGGGACAGGGAATAGCAATCAGCCCCAGCATTTT. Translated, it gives CASSPSAGTGNSNQPQHF.